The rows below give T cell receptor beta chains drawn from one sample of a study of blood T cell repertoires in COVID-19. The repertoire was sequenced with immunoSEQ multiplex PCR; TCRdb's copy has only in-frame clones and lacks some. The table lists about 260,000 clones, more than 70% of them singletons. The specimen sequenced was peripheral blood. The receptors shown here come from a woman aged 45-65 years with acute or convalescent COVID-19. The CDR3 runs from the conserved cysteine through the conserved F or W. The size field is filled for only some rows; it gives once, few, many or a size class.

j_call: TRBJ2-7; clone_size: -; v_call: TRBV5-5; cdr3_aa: CASSSPGARTREQYF
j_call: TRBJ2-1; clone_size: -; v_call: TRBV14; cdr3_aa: CASSQDSLGLAVIYEQFF
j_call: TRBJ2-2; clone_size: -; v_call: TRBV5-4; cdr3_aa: CASSPLKRAETGELFF
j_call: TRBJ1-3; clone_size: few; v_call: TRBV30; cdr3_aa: CAWALNGRPTGNTIYF
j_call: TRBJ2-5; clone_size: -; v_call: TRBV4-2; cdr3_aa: CASSLRGLAGGGGETQYF
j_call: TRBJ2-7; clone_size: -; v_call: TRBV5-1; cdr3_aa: CASSLVAGVSYEQYF
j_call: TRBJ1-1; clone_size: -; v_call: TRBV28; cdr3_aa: CASSRVRGWDTEAFF
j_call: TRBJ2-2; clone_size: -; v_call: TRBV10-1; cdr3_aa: CASSPTGVISAGELFF
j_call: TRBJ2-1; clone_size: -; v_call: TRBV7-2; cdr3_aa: CASSPGREAPYNEQFF
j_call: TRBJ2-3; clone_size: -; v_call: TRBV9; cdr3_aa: CASSVEGAITDTQYF
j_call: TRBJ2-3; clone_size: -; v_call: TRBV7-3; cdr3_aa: CASSLQPATSLQYTDTQYF
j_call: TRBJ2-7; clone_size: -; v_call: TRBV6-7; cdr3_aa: CASSYSFGEAYEQYF
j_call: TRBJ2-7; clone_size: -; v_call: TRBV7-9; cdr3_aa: CASSLVWRAPYEQYF
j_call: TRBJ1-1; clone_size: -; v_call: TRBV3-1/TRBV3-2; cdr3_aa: CASSRRVVEAFF
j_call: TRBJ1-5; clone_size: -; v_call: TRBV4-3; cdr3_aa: CASSQENRGNQPQHF
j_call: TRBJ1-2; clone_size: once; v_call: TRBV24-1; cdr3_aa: CATSDWSGQGYGYTF
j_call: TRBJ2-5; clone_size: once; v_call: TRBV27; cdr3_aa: CASSKPRVGETQYF
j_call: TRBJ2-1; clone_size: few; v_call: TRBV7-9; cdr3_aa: CASSLGTSGKYNEQFF
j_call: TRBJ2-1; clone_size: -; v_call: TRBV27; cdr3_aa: CASSLPASQMQFF
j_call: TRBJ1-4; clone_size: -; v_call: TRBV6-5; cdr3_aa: CASSRTGRGEKLFF
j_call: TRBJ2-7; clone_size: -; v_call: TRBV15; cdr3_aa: CATSRDLASYEQYF
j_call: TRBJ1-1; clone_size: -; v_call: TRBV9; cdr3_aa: CASSLRSPGQGMNTEAFF
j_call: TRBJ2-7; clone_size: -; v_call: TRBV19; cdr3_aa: CASSIVGSSYEQYF
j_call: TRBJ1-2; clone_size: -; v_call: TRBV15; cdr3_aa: CATSRSFGTGAGYTF
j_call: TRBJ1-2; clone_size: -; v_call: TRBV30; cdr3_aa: CAWSVQGDDGYTF
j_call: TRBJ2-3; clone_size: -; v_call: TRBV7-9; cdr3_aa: CASINLRRSTDTQYF
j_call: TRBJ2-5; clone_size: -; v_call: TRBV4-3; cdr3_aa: CASSQVAGAQETQYF
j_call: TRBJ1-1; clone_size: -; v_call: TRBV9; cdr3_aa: CASSALGTVGNTEAFF
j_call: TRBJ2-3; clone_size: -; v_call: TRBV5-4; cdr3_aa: CASSFPSGRATGDTQYF
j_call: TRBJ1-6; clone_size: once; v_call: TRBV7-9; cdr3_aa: CASSWALRKRSPLHF
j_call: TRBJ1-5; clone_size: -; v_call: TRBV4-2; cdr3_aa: CASTGTAEKGQPQHF
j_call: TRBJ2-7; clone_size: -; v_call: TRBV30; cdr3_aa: CAWSPPGTGFYEQYF
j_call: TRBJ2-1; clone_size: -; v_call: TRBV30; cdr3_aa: CAWSVQWTSGSNEQFF
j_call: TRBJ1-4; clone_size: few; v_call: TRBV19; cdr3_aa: CASSIPRHGLNEKLFF
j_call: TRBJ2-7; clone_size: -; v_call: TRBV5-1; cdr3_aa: CASSLGGSGAYEQYF
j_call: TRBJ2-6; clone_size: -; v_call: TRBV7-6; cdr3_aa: CASSLIPGLSGANVLTF
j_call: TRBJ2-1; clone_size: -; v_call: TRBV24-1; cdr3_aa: CATRDTGDNEQFF
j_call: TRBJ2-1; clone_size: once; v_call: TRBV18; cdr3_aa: CASTQGLAGSTYNEQFF
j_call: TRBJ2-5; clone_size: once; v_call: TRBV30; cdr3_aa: CASKTERGPQETQYF
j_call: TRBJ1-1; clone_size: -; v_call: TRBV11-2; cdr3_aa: CASSRGQGNTEAFF
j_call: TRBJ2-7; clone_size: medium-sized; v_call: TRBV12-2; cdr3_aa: CASRLARRASLYEQYF
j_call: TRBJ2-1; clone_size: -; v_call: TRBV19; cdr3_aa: CASSALNGAVEQFF
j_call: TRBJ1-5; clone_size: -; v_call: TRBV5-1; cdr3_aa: CASSLTGASNQPQHF